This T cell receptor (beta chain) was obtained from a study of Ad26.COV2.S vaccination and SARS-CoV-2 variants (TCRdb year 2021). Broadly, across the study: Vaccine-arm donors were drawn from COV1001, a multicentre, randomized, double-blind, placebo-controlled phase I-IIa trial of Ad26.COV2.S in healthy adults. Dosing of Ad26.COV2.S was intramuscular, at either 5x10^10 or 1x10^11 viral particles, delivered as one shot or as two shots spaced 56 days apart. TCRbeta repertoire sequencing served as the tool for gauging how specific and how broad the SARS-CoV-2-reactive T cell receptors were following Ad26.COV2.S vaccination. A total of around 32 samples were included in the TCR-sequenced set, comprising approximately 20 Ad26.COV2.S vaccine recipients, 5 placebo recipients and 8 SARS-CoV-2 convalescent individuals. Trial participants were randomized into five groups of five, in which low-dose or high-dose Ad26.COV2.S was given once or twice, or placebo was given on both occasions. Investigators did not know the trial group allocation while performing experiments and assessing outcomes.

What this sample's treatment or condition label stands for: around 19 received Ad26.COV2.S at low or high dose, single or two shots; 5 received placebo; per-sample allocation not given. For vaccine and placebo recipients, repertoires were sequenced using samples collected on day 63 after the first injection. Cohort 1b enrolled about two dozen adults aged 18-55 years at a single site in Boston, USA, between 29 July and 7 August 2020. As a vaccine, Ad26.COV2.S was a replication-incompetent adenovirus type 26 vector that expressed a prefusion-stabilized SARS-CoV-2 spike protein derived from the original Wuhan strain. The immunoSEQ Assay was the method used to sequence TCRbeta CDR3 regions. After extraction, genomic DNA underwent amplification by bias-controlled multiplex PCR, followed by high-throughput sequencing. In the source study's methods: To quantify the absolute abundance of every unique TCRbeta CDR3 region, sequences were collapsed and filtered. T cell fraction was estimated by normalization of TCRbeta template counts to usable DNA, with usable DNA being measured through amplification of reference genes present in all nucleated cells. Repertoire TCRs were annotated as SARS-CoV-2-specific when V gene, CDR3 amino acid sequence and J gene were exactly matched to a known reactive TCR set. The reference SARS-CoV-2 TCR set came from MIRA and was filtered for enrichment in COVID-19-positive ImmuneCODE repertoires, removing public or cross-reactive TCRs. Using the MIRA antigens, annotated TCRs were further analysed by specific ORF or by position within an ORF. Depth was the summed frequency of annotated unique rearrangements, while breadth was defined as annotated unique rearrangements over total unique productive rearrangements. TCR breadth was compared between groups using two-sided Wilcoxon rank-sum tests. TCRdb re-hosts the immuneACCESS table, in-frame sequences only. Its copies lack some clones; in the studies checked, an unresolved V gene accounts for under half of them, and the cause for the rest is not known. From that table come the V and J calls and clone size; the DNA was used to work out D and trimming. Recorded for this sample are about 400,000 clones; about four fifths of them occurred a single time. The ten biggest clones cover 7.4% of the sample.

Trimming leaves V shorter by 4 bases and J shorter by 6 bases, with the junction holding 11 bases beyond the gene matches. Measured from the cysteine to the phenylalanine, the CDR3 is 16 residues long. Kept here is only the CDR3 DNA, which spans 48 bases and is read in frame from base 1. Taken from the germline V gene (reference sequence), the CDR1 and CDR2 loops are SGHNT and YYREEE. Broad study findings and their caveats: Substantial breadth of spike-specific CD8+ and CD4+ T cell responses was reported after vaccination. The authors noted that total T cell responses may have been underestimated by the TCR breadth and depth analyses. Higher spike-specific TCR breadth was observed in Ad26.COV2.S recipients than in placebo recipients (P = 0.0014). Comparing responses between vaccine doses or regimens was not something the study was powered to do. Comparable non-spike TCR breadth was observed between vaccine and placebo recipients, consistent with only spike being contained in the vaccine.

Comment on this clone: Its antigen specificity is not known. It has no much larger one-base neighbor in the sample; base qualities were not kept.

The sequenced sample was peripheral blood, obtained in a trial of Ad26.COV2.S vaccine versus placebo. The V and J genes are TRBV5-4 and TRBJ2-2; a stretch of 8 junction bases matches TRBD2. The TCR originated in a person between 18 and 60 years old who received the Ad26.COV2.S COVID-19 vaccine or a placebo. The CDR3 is CASSQGLGLLPGELFF. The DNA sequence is TGTGCCAGCAGCCAGGGACTAGGGCTCCTCCCCGGGGAGCTGTTTTTT.